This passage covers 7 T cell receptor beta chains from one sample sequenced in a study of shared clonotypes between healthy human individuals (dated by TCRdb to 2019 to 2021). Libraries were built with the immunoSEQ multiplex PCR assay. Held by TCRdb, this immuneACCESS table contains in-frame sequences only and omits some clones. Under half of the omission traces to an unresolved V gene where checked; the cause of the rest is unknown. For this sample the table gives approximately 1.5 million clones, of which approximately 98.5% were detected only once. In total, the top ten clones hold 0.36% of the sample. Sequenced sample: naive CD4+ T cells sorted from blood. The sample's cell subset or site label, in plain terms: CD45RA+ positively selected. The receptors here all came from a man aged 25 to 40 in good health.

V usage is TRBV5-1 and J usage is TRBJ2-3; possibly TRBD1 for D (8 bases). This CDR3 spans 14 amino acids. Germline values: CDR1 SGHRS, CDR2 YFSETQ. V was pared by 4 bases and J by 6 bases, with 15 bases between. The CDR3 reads CASSIDRGGDTQYF. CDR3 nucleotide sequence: TGCGCCAGCAGCATAGACAGGGGAGGGGATACGCAGTATTTT.

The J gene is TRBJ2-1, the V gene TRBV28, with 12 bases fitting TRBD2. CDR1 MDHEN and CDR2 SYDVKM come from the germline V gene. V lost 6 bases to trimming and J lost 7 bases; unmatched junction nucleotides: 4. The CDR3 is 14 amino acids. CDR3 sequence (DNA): TGTGCCAGCAGCTCGACTAGCGGGGGTAATGAGCAGTTCTTC. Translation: CASSSTSGGNEQFF. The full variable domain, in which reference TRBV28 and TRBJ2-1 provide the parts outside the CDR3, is DVKVTQSSRYLVKRTGEKVFLECVQDMDHENMFWYRQDPGLGLRLIYFSYDVKMKEKGDIPEGYSVSREKKERFSLILESASTNQTSMYLCASSSTSGGNEQFFGPGTRLTVL.

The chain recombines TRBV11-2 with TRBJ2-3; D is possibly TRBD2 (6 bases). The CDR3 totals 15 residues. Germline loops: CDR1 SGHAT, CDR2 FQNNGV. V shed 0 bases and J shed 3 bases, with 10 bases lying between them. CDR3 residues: CASSLDGGRTDTQYF. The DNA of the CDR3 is TGTGCCAGCAGCTTAGATGGAGGGAGAACAGATACGCAGTATTTT.

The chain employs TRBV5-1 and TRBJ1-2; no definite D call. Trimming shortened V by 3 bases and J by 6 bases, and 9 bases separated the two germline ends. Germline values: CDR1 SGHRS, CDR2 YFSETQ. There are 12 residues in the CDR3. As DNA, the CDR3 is TGCGCCAGCAGCTCGGACCCCCATGGCTACACCTTC. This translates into CASSSDPHGYTF.

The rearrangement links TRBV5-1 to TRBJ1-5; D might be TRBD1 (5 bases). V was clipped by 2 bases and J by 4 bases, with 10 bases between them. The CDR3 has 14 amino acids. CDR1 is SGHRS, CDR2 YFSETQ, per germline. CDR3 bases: TGCGCCAGCAGCTTAGACAGTACTAATCAGCCCCAGCATTTT. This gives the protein CASSLDSTNQPQHF.

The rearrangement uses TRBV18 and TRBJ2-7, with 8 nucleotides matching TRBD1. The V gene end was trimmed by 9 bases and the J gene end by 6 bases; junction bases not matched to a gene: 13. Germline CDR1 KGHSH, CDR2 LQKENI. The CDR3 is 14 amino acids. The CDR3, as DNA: TGTGCCAGTTCCACCGAAAGGACAGGGCGCGAGCAGTACTTC. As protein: CASSTERTGREQYF.

The CDR3 loop is CASNEGAVHEQYF. CDR3 DNA: TGTGCCAGCAATGAGGGGGCAGTACACGAGCAGTACTTC. V usage is TRBV28 and J usage is TRBJ2-7; 7 nucleotides match TRBD1. The junction had 8 bases not matched to a gene; V was cut back by 7 bases and J by 5 bases. Germline V gene data show CDR1 as MDHEN and CDR2 as SYDVKM. This CDR3 contains 13 residues.